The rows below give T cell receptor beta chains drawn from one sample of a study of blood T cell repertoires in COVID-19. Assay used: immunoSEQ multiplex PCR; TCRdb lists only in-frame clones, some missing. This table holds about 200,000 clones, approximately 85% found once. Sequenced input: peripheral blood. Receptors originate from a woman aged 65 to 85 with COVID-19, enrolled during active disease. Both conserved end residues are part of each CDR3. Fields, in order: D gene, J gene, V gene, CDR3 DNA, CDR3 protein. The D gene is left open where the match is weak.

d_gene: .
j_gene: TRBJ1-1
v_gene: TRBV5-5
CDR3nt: TGTGCCAGCAGCTTGGTAGGAGATAACACTGAAGCTTTCTTT
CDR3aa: CASSLVGDNTEAFF

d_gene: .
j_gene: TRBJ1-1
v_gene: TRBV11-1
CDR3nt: TGTGCCAGCAGCCAGATTACACCTGAAGCTTTCTTT
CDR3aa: CASSQITPEAFF

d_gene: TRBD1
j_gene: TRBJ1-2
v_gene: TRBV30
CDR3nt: TGTGCCTGGAGTCCAGGGGGAGACTATGGCTACACCTTC
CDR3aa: CAWSPGGDYGYTF

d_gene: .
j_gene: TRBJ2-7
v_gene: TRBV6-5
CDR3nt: TGTGCCAGCAGTACCCCGGGCTACGAGCAGTACTTC
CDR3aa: CASSTPGYEQYF

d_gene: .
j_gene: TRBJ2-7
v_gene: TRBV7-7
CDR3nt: TGTGCTAGCAGCTTCGGCCAGGGGCTTTACGAGCAGTACTTC
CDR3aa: CASSFGQGLYEQYF

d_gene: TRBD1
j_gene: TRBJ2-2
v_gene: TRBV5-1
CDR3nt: TGCGCCAGCAGCTTGGATGGGACAGATACTACCGGGGAGCTGTTTTTT
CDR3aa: CASSLDGTDTTGELFF

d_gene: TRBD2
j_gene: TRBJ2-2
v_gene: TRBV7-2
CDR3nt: TGTGCCAGCAGCCTTAGCGTTACTAGCGGGAGGATGAACACCGGGGAGCTGTTTTTT
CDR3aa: CASSLSVTSGRMNTGELFF

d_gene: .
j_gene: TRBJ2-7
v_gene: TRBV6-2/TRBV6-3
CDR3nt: TGTGCCAGCAGTTTGAGCTCCTACGAGCAGTACTTC
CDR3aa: CASSLSSYEQYF

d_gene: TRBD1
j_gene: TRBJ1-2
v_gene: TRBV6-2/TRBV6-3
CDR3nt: TGTGCCAGCAGCCGACATGAGGACAGGATCGCGGGAGGCTACACCTTC
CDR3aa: CASSRHEDRIAGGYTF

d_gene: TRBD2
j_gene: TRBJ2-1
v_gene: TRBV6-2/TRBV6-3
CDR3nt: TGTGCCAGCAGTCCGACTAGCGGGAAAGGGTCCTACAATGAGCAGTTCTTC
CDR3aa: CASSPTSGKGSYNEQFF

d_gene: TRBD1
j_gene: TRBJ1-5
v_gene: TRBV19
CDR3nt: TGTGCCAGTGGCAAGGGACAGATATTAAATCAGCCCCAGCATTTT
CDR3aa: CASGKGQILNQPQHF

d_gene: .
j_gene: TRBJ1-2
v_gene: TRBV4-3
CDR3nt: TGCGCCAGCAGCCAAGTGGGGGGGGATTACTATGGCTACACCTTC
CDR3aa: CASSQVGGDYYGYTF